This TCR beta chain came from a study of Ad26.COV2.S vaccination and SARS-CoV-2 variants. Overall study context: Each vaccinee took Ad26.COV2.S intramuscularly, once or twice 56 days apart. Regarding the study as a whole: Comparable non-spike TCR breadth was observed in vaccine and placebo recipients. People given the vaccine had a wider spike-specific TCR breadth than placebo recipients did.

Repertoires were generated with immunoSEQ multiplex PCR, while TCRdb's copy carries only in-frame clones and drops some. The sample holds roughly 240,000 clones, approximately 90% seen once. With regard to this clone: No antigen is known for it.

Trimming at V came to 4 bases and at J to 5 bases, leaving 9 bases not matched to a gene. CDR3 length: 15 amino acids. CDR1 and CDR2 from the germline V gene are SGHKS and YYEKEE (reference sequence). Treatment described: about 20 received Ad26.COV2.S at low or high dose, single or two shots; about 5 received placebo; per-sample allocation not given. Repertoires come from day 63 after the first vaccine or placebo injection. Cohort 1b enrolled adults aged 18-55 years in Boston. The chain has TRBV5-5 and TRBJ2-1; TRBD1 matches 7 bases. This clonotype was sampled from a person aged 18-60 years who received the Ad26.COV2.S COVID-19 vaccine or a placebo. Here the sequenced sample was peripheral blood, taken in a trial of Ad26.COV2.S vaccine versus placebo. CDR3 sequence: CASSPRDSPNNEQFF. The CDR3 nucleotides read TGTGCCAGCAGCCCCCGGGACAGTCCAAACAATGAGCAGTTCTTC.